The rows below give T cell receptor beta chains drawn from one sample of a study of beta chain features in type 1 diabetes. The repertoire was sequenced with immunoSEQ multiplex PCR; TCRdb's copy has only in-frame clones and lacks some. This table has hundreds of thousands of clones, 30% appearing once. Sequencing input: naive CD4+ T cells from blood. These receptors came from a man younger than 35 in good health. Both conserved end residues are trimmed from each CDR3.

TRBV4-2	TRBJ2-7	12	ASSQEPLGAEQY
TRBV30	TRBJ2-2	14	AWSKRLGQGNGELF
TRBV6-6	TRBJ1-2	10	ASSPSFEGYT
TRBV11-2	TRBJ2-1	13	ASSFSGSPGGEQF
TRBV9	TRBJ2-6	14	ASSRQSYLGANVLT
TRBV15	TRBJ1-1	13	ATSSRERGNTEAF
TRBV7-9	TRBJ2-5	14	ASSFAPWASGETQY
TRBV9	TRBJ2-1	13	ASSVSGGSYNEQF
TRBV30	TRBJ2-1	13	ARTAASASYNEQF
TRBV7-9	TRBJ2-1	15	ASSLVLTTLVGHEQF
TRBV19	TRBJ1-4	11	ASSMTVDTGLF
TRBV25-1	TRBJ2-7	12	ASSVRGREDEQY
TRBV7-2	TRBJ2-2	14	ASSLGWRTNTGELF
TRBV5-6	TRBJ1-2	10	ASSLITYGYT
TRBV30	TRBJ2-2	11	AWRTPNTGELF
TRBV30	TRBJ2-1	8	AWSVNEQF
TRBV4-2	TRBJ2-7	14	ASSQDTAGGPYEQY
TRBV30	TRBJ2-7	10	AWSGRAYEQY
TRBV5-4	TRBJ2-5	14	ASSLVGRALQETQY
TRBV9	TRBJ2-2	13	ASSARGSNTGELF
TRBV28	TRBJ1-5	14	ASIWGSDRGNQPQH
TRBV30	TRBJ2-7	9	AWVKGYEQY
TRBV7-2	TRBJ2-3	15	ASSTAGTGGAADTQY
TRBV30	TRBJ1-5	13	AWSPQGLRNQPQH
TRBV14	TRBJ2-7	12	ASSREAGAYEQY
TRBV30	TRBJ2-1	12	AWKGYNSYNEQF
TRBV5-4	TRBJ2-4	12	ASSLGVAKNIQY
TRBV30	TRBJ2-6	11	AWGDLWANVLT
TRBV29-1	TRBJ1-5	12	SVRIDSSNQPQH
TRBV30	TRBJ1-1	11	AWSVGWNTEAF
TRBV14	TRBJ2-1	14	ASRQAGEGIYNEQF
TRBV4-1	TRBJ2-7	15	ASSQDAEFAEPYEQY
TRBV30	TRBJ2-2	12	AWSVVRAAGELF
TRBV30	TRBJ1-2	11	AWSESFAYGYT
TRBV27	TRBJ2-3	13	ASSLEGQYTDTQY
TRBV9	TRBJ1-4	12	ASSVGAANEKLF
TRBV9	TRBJ2-3	12	ASNLDRETDTQY
TRBV9	TRBJ2-2	15	ASSVVPAEIGTGELF
TRBV29-1	TRBJ2-1	9	SVDRYNEQF
TRBV30	TRBJ1-5	12	AWSATTLYQPQH
TRBV5-1	TRBJ2-3	16	ASSSGTSGTPSTDTQY
TRBV7-3	TRBJ2-2	12	ASSAFSNTGELF
TRBV10-3	TRBJ2-4	11	AISEVAKNIQY
TRBV29-1	TRBJ2-5	12	SVIRGAQQETQY
TRBV7-2	TRBJ2-5	12	ASSLKRGHPTQY
TRBV2	TRBJ2-3	12	ASSLGTGTDTQY
TRBV5-1	TRBJ2-2	11	ASSGENTGELF
TRBV5-4	TRBJ2-7	13	ASSLGLAGSYEQY
TRBV7-3	TRBJ2-1	13	ASSRYRGAVNEQF
TRBV28	TRBJ2-1	12	ALNRAPLRNEQF
TRBV7-3	TRBJ2-3	14	ASSPGGGRAPDTQY
TRBV11-2	TRBJ2-3	12	ASSPQGGENTQY
TRBV10-3	TRBJ2-7	12	AISAGTGSHEQY
TRBV5-1	TRBJ2-1	13	ASSLGLARYNEQF
TRBV2	TRBJ2-3	10	ASSRNGDTQY
TRBV4-1	TRBJ2-1	13	ASSQDRQGPNEQF
TRBV7-2	TRBJ2-4	14	ASSLRIAFAKNIQY
TRBV30	TRBJ1-1	8	AWKNREAF